These T cell receptor beta chains were read from a single sample in a study of identical twins. One entry per CDR3 protein, called by TCRdb with MiXCR from the 5' RACE reads. The data show about 810,000 distinct CDR3 sequences, 12% seen once. These same records also appear under a second study, on yellow fever vaccine responses in identical twins.

The source material was PBMCs. The receptor source for this set is a woman aged 18-29 years in good health. Each CDR3 is given with its conserved first and last residue. D genes are given only for firm matches. Expanded clones are given a class, and other clones once, few, many or no size at all.

J: TRBJ1-2; D: NA; V: TRBV12-3/TRBV12-4; size: NA; DNA: TGTGCCAGCAGTTTAGGACCCCAGGGTAGTGGCTACACCTTC; CDR3: CASSLGPQGSGYTF
J: TRBJ2-1; D: TRBD2; V: TRBV11-2; size: NA; DNA: TGTGCCAGCAGCTACCCCTGGACTAGCGTCAATGAGCAGTTCTTC; CDR3: CASSYPWTSVNEQFF
J: TRBJ2-3; D: NA; V: TRBV11-2; size: few; DNA: TGTGCCAGCAGCCTACAGTCAGATACGCAGTATTTT; CDR3: CASSLQSDTQYF
J: TRBJ2-5; D: TRBD2; V: TRBV6-2/TRBV6-3; size: few; DNA: TGTGCCAGCAGACATACTAGCGGGGGGCCCCAAGAGACCCAGTACTTC; CDR3: CASRHTSGGPQETQYF
J: TRBJ2-3; D: NA; V: TRBV5-1; size: NA; DNA: TGCGCCAGCCGCTTGGCCCCACCGCCTAGCACAGATACGCAGTATTTT; CDR3: CASRLAPPPSTDTQYF
J: TRBJ1-1; D: NA; V: TRBV4-1; size: NA; DNA: TGCGCCAGCAGCCGGGACACCCCACTGCTGGCTGAAGCTTTCTTT; CDR3: CASSRDTPLLAEAFF
J: TRBJ1-3; D: NA; V: TRBV7-9; size: few; DNA: TGTGCCAGCAGCTTAGCGGGCGTGAGCTCTGGAAACACCATATATTTT; CDR3: CASSLAGVSSGNTIYF
J: TRBJ1-1; D: NA; V: TRBV11-3; size: few; DNA: TGTGCCAGCAGCTTAGATACCTGGGCAAACACTGAAGCTTTCTTT; CDR3: CASSLDTWANTEAFF
J: TRBJ2-1; D: TRBD2; V: TRBV2; size: NA; DNA: TGTACCATCAGTTTATACCAGCGGGGGGTTCCCACGAACTCACAATGGCAGTTCTTC; CDR3: CTISLYQRGVPTNSQWQFF
J: TRBJ2-7; D: NA; V: TRBV7-8; size: NA; DNA: TGTGCCAGCAGCTTAATGCTAGTCGACGAGCAGTACTTC; CDR3: CASSLMLVDEQYF
J: TRBJ2-5; D: NA; V: TRBV18; size: few; DNA: TGTGCCAGCTCACCAGGGTTTGGGCAAGAGACCCAGTACTTC; CDR3: CASSPGFGQETQYF
J: TRBJ2-2; D: NA; V: TRBV12-3/TRBV12-4; size: many; DNA: TGTGCCAGCACCCCCCCCAGCGGCGGGGCCGGGGAGCTGTTTTTT; CDR3: CASTPPSGGAGELFF
J: TRBJ2-3; D: NA; V: TRBV28; size: few; DNA: TGTGCCAGCAGCGGGAGTGGGAATACGCAGTATTTT; CDR3: CASSGSGNTQYF
J: TRBJ2-2; D: TRBD2; V: TRBV12-3/TRBV12-4; size: few; DNA: TGTGCCAGCAGTTCCCATAGCGGGGGGAACACCGGGGAGCTGTTTTTT; CDR3: CASSSHSGGNTGELFF
J: TRBJ2-1; D: TRBD1; V: TRBV2; size: NA; DNA: TGTGCCAGCAGTAATCCGGGACAGGCTAATGAGCAGTTCTTC; CDR3: CASSNPGQANEQFF
J: TRBJ2-3; D: TRBD2; V: TRBV25-1; size: few; DNA: TGTGCCAGCAGTGAATGGCCGGGAGGGGGAGTTCAGCAAGGGGATACGCAGTATTTT; CDR3: CASSEWPGGGVQQGDTQYF